The 12 T cell receptor beta chains listed next were all sequenced from one sample in a study of T-cell reconstitution after alpha-beta-depleted transplantation in children (dated by TCRdb to about 2016). The method behind the library was PCR. The run used an Illumina HiSeq 2500. Molecular barcoding was employed in the preparation of TCR libraries, with unique molecular identifiers being used to normalize TCRbeta repertoire quantification. In TCRdb, the public reads were trimmed at Q25 with fastp and aligned with MiXCR, with productive beta chains retained. Every entry covers one CDR3 protein and lists the most common genes and DNA from its rows. The sample data list some 200,000 distinct CDR3 sequences, and roughly 8.1% of these were observed just once. The ten largest clones add up to 35% of the sample. This specimen's treatment or condition label, per the study, means: allogeneic hematopoietic cell transplantation with graft depleted of TCRalphabeta T cells and CD19 B cells.

The starting material was PBMCs, mostly from graft donor cells, obtained 360 days after TCRalphabeta/CD19-depleted stem cell transplant. These receptors all stem from a male patient aged 2 to 9 who had a stem cell transplant for acute myeloid leukemia, so the T cells may come from the graft donor.

This clonotype was recorded at least ten times. J is TRBJ2-5 and V is TRBV4-1; 8 nucleotides align to TRBD2. The CDR3 covers 18 residues. Per germline, CDR1 MGHRA and CDR2 YSYEKL. The J segment lost 0 bases and the V segment lost 0 bases, leaving 9 bases of the junction unmatched. The CDR3 protein is CASSQDHTGTRNQETQYF. The DNA of the CDR3 is TGCGCCAGCAGCCAAGACCATACCGGGACTAGAAACCAAGAGACCCAGTACTTC.

This clonotype was recorded many times. V is TRBV28 and J is TRBJ2-7, with a possible D match to TRBD1 (6 bases). CDR3 length: 15 amino acids. The germline gives CDR1 MDHEN, CDR2 SYDVKM. Deletions cut 6 bases from V and 1 base from J, with 16 bases between. The CDR3 region has the DNA TGTGCCAGCAGCTTAGGGGGTGAGTGGTCCTACGAGCAGTACTTC. Encoded protein: CASSLGGEWSYEQYF.

This clonotype was recorded at least ten times. This chain joins TRBV5-6 and TRBJ2-1; TRBD1 aligns across 8 bases. The CDR3 length is 13 residues. CDR1 and CDR2 from the germline V gene are SGHDT and YYEEEE. With V trimmed by 4 bases and J by 8 bases, 5 bases remained unmatched. The CDR3 DNA reads TGTGCCAGCAGCACAGACAGGGGCGATGAGCAGTTCTTC. This translates into CASSTDRGDEQFF.

J is TRBJ2-1 and V is TRBV7-6, with D uncertain. Germline values: CDR1 SGHVS, CDR2 FNYEAQ. The CDR3 has 15 amino acids. V lost 3 bases and J 7 bases, leaving 16 bases between the germline ends. The CDR3 coding sequence is TGTGCCAGCAGCTTGGGTTCGTCGGCCGGGAATGAGCAGTTCTTC. It specifies CASSLGSSAGNEQFF.

Only a few counts were recorded for this clonotype. The chain has TRBV7-9 and TRBJ2-5; TRBD1 matches 7 bases. The trim removed 1 base at V and 2 bases at J, leaving 4 bases unmatched. CDR3 size: 15 residues. Per germline, CDR1 SEHNR and CDR2 FQNEAQ (reference sequence). The CDR3 sequence: CASSLVTGQQETQYF. In nucleotides, the CDR3 is TGTGCCAGCAGCTTAGTGACGGGACAGCAAGAGACCCAGTACTTC.

This clonotype was picked up a small number of times. The chain combines TRBV7-3 with TRBJ2-1, with 14 bases identical to TRBD2. Germline-derived CDR1 and CDR2 are SGHTA and FQGTGA. The CDR3 runs to 15 residues. V trimming: 5 bases; J trimming: 8 bases; junction bases outside the gene matches: 5. The CDR3 reads CASSPGLAGGYEQFF. CDR3 nucleotide sequence: TGTGCCAGCAGCCCCGGACTAGCGGGAGGCTATGAGCAGTTCTTC.

This clonotype appeared many times. This sequence joins TRBV4-1 and TRBJ1-5, with a tentative D call TRBD1 (6 bases). V was shortened by 0 bases and J by 6 bases, with 27 bases between the two germline ends. The CDR3 contains 20 residues. In germline, CDR1 is MGHRA, CDR2 YSYEKL. Here the CDR3 reads CASSQDRMGSGQTITQPQHF. The CDR3 region has the DNA TGCGCCAGCAGCCAAGATCGTATGGGGTCAGGACAGACGATTACTCAGCCCCAGCATTTT.

This clonotype was counted ten times or more. This sequence joins TRBV20-1 and TRBJ1-1, with a weak D call TRBD1 (6 bases). The V end lost 3 bases, the J end lost 9 bases, and 17 bases lay between the germline ends. CDR3 length: 13 residues. CDR1 is DFQATT and CDR2 is SNEGSKA in the germline V gene (reference sequence). The CDR3 spells CSASGWGAGKAFF. DNA for the CDR3: TGCAGTGCTAGTGGATGGGGGGCGGGAAAAGCTTTCTTT.

The chain carries TRBV10-3 and TRBJ2-1, with a weak D call TRBD2 (7 bases). The germline gives CDR1 ENHRY, CDR2 SYGVKD. Trimming pared 0 bases from V and 10 bases from J, leaving 16 bases between. There are 15 residues in the CDR3. CDR3 in amino acids: CAISESSGGASEQFF. The CDR3 nucleotides are TGTGCCATCAGTGAGTCAAGTGGGGGGGCAAGCGAGCAGTTCTTC.

This clonotype occurred many times. The chain combines TRBV27 with TRBJ1-4; TRBD1 agrees at 8 bases. The CDR3 contains 14 residues. J gave up 5 bases and V 7 bases, and 6 bases lay outside the gene matches. The germline V gene has CDR1 MNHEY and CDR2 SMNVEV (reference sequence). CDR3 nucleotide sequence: TGTGCCAGCATGGAGACAGGGGAGAATGAAAAACTGTTTTTT. The encoded protein is CASMETGENEKLFF.

This clonotype was detected only a few times. This chain links TRBV29-1 with TRBJ2-4; D might be TRBD1 (6 bases). Germline V lookup: CDR1 SQVTM, CDR2 ANQGSEA. V lost 4 bases, J lost 1 base, and 11 bases lay in between. The CDR3 contains 14 residues. CDR3: CSVGQVGAKNIQYF. CDR3 nucleotides: TGCAGCGTTGGACAGGTCGGTGCCAAAAACATTCAGTACTTC.

This clonotype has more than one count but fewer than ten. V is TRBV12-3 or TRBV12-4 and J is TRBJ2-1; TRBD2 might be the D (6 bases). The length of the CDR3 is 12 residues. Trimming removed 3 bases from V and 15 bases from J, with 15 bases in between. The CDR3 nucleotides read TGTGCCAGCAGTTTCTCGGAGGGCTCTCGGTTCTTC. Protein product: CASSFSEGSRFF.